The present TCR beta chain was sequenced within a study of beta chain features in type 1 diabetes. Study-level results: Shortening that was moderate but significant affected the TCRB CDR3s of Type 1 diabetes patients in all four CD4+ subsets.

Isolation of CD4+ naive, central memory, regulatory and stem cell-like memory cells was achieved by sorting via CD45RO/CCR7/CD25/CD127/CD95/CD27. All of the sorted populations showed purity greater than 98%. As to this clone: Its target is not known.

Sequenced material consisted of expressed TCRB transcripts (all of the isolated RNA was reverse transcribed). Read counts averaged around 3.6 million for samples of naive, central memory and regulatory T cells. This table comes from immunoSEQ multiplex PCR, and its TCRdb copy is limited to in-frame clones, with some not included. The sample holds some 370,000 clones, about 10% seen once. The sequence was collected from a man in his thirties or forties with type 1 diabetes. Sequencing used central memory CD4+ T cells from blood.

CDR3 nucleotides: TGTGCCAGTACCTCGGACAGGGCTGGCTACACCTTC. Protein: CASTSDRAGYTF. The chain carries TRBV19 and TRBJ1-2; 8 nucleotides match TRBD1. Per germline, CDR1 LNHDA and CDR2 SQIVND (reference sequence). The CDR3 covers 12 residues. V shed 7 bases and J 7 bases; nucleotides not matched to a gene: 5.